These 27 T cell receptor beta chains were sequenced from one sample in a study of graft-versus-host responses after intestinal transplantation. These receptors' antigens are unknown. Sequencing used immunoSEQ multiplex PCR; TCRdb keeps in-frame clones, though not all of them. The sample consists of 70,000 to 100,000 clones, roughly nine tenths of them appearing once. The sample was unstimulated CD4+ T cells sorted from spleen or lymph node cells, taken before intestinal transplant. The receptors derive from a human donor who received an intestinal transplant.

The genes are TRBV10-3 and TRBJ2-5; 13 positions agree with TRBD2. The CDR3 spans 16 residues. The V gene end was trimmed by 4 bases and the J gene end by 3 bases; junction bases not matched to a gene: 5. The germline CDR1 and CDR2 sequences are ENHRY and SYGVKD. The CDR3 spells CAISAPGLAGEETQYF. The CDR3 coding sequence is TGTGCCATCAGTGCCCCAGGACTAGCGGGAGAAGAGACCCAGTACTTC.

The chain combines TRBV10-3 with TRBJ2-3, with a tentative D call TRBD2 (6 bases). V was pared by 8 bases and J by 5 bases, with 17 bases between. The CDR3 sequence is 14 residues long. Germline V gene sequence: CDR1 ENHRY, CDR2 SYGVKD. The CDR3 sequence: CAIGGSGAGDTQYF. CDR3 DNA: TGTGCCATCGGTGGGAGCGGAGCGGGAGATACGCAGTATTTT.

The genes are TRBV6-1 and TRBJ1-5; D gene unclear. Germline V CDR1 and CDR2: MNHNS, SASEGT. This CDR3 is built from 14 residues. V was trimmed by 7 bases and J by 2 bases, leaving 12 bases between them. CDR3 bases: TGTGCCAGCACGGGAAGGGCGGGCAATCAGCCCCAGCATTTT. Translated, it gives CASTGRAGNQPQHF.

The chain couples TRBV9 to TRBJ1-3, with D uncertain. This CDR3 region has 15 residues. V was clipped by 1 base and J by 0 bases, with 8 bases between them. The germline gives CDR1 SGDLS, CDR2 YYNGEE. CDR3 in amino acids: CASSVSGISGNTIYF. The CDR3 nucleotides read TGTGCCAGCAGCGTATCCGGGATCTCTGGAAACACCATATATTTT.

This clone was counted only a few times. The genes are TRBV6-1 and TRBJ1-5; D remains unclear. CDR1 and CDR2 (germline): MNHNS, SASEGT. Trimming pared 0 bases from V and 1 base from J, leaving 7 bases between. CDR3 length: 15 residues. CDR3 sequence reads: CASSEALGSNQPQHF. In DNA form, the CDR3 reads TGTGCCAGCAGTGAAGCCCTAGGAAGCAATCAGCCCCAGCATTTT.

This clone was recorded only once. The rearrangement uses TRBV14 and TRBJ2-3, with 9 bases matching TRBD1. Germline V gene lookup returns CDR1 SGHDN and CDR2 FVKESK. J was trimmed by 0 bases and V by 2 bases; bases with no gene match: 6. CDR3 length equals 17 residues. The CDR3 DNA is TGTGCCAGCAGCCAACACCACGGGACAGGGAGCACAGATACGCAGTATTTT. Amino acid sequence: CASSQHHGTGSTDTQYF. Together with reference TRBV14 and TRBJ2-3, the CDR3 gives the full variable domain: EAGVTQFPSHSVIEKGQTVTLRCDPISGHDNLYWYRRVMGKEIKFLLHFVKESKQDESGMPNNRFLAERTGGTYSTLKVQPAELEDSGVYFCASSQHHGTGSTDTQYFGPGTRLTVL.

This chain uses TRBV6-5 with TRBJ2-5, with 10 nucleotides matching TRBD1. Unmatched junction bases numbered 1, after V lost 6 bases and J lost 0 bases. The CDR3 contains 14 residues. Germline-derived CDR1 and CDR2 are MNHEY and SVGAGI. The CDR3: CASRTGGNQETQYF. CDR3 nucleotides: TGTGCCAGCAGGACAGGGGGCAACCAAGAGACCCAGTACTTC.

The V gene is TRBV5-6, the J gene TRBJ2-1, with 10 bases identical to TRBD2. Germline trimming cut 4 bases from V and 2 bases from J; bases unmatched to any gene: 6. The CDR3 is 16 residues long. CDR1 SGHDT and CDR2 YYEEEE come from the germline V gene. CDR3 coding DNA: TGTGCCAGCAGCACCCTAGCGGGAGTTACCTACAATGAGCAGTTCTTC. Residues: CASSTLAGVTYNEQFF. Based on the CDR3 plus reference TRBV5-6 and TRBJ2-1, the full variable domain is DAGVTQSPTHLIKTRGQQVTLRCSPKSGHDTVSWYQQALGQGPQFIFQYYEEEERQRGNFPDRFSGHQFPNYSSELNVNALLLGDSALYLCASSTLAGVTYNEQFFGPGTRLTVL.

The chain is built from TRBV29-1 and TRBJ2-5, with D unclear. The V end lost 1 base, the J end lost 5 bases, and 11 bases lay between the germline ends. Germline V gene lookup returns CDR1 SQVTM and CDR2 ANQGSEA. The CDR3 sequence is 13 residues long. CDR3 sequence: CSVEAQRWETQYF. Written as DNA, the CDR3 is TGCAGCGTTGAAGCCCAGCGCTGGGAGACCCAGTACTTC.

The chain carries TRBV9 and TRBJ2-5, with TRBD2 matching 8 bases. The CDR3 length is 14 residues. V was pared by 8 bases and J by 2 bases, with 8 bases of the junction left unmatched. Germline assignment: CDR1 SGDLS and CDR2 YYNGEE. CDR3 bases: TGTGCCAGTTCCCTGACTAGCGCTCAAGAGACCCAGTACTTC. This gives the protein CASSLTSAQETQYF.

The chain links TRBV28 to TRBJ2-3, with TRBD2 matching over 15 bases. After removal of 6 bases from V and 0 bases from J, the junction contained 10 bases not matched to a gene. The CDR3 loop spans 19 amino acids. The germline V gene has CDR1 MDHEN and CDR2 SYDVKM. The CDR3 here is CASSPPGTSGGWSTDTQYF. Written as DNA, the CDR3 is TGTGCCAGCAGCCCTCCTGGGACTAGCGGGGGGTGGAGCACAGATACGCAGTATTTT.

The chain links TRBV28 to TRBJ2-7; no reliable D call. This CDR3 is 13 amino acids long. The germline V and J ends were trimmed by 3 bases and 3 bases, with 9 bases remaining between them. Germline V gene lookup returns CDR1 MDHEN and CDR2 SYDVKM. The CDR3 DNA is TGTGCCAGCAGTTTCTCGGGTAACTACGAGCAGTACTTC. This translates into CASSFSGNYEQYF.

The genes are TRBV15 and TRBJ2-5, with TRBD2 identical over 13 bases. Germline V gives CDR1 LNHNV, CDR2 YYDKDF (reference sequence). V lost 5 bases to trimming and J lost 5 bases; unmatched junction nucleotides: 8. This CDR3 spans 16 amino acids. The CDR3 sequence is CATSLDVLAGGETQYF. The CDR3, as DNA: TGTGCCACCAGCCTAGACGTACTAGCGGGAGGGGAGACCCAGTACTTC.

The gene calls are TRBV2 and TRBJ2-3; 10 nucleotides agree with TRBD1. The length of the CDR3 is 15 residues. V trimming: 5 bases; J trimming: 4 bases; junction bases outside the gene matches: 6. The germline V gene encodes CDR1 SNHLY and CDR2 FYNNEI. CDR3 sequence (DNA): TGTGCCAGCAGTCCGGACAGGGGGAGGTCAGATACGCAGTATTTT. This encodes CASSPDRGRSDTQYF.

This clone has just one count. The DNA for the CDR3 is TGCGCCAGCAGCCAAGCAACGGGTGCCGGATATTCACCCCTCCACTTT. Amino acid sequence: CASSQATGAGYSPLHF. This sequence joins TRBV4-1 and TRBJ1-6; the D is unclear. Trimming left V 1 base short and J 8 bases short, with 15 bases between. The CDR3 consists of 16 residues. Germline-derived CDR1 and CDR2 are MGHRA and YSYEKL.

The rearrangement joins TRBV18 to TRBJ1-2; 8 bases map to TRBD1. After removal of 2 bases from V and 3 bases from J, the junction contained 5 bases not matched to a gene. CDR1 KGHSH and CDR2 LQKENI come from the germline V gene. The CDR3 extends over 15 amino acids. The CDR3 region has the DNA TGTGCCAGCTCACCATGGGCAGGGGGCGACTATGGCTACACCTTC. This gives the protein CASSPWAGGDYGYTF. Variable domain in full (rest from reference TRBV18 and TRBJ1-2): NAGVMQNPRHLVRRRGQEARLRCSPMKGHSHVYWYRQLPEEGLKFMVYLQKENIIDESGMPKERFSAEFPKEGPSILRIQQVVRGDSAAYFCASSPWAGGDYGYTFGSGTRLTVV.

The gene calls are TRBV19 and TRBJ2-1; a possible D gene is TRBD2 (5 bases). Germline V gives CDR1 LNHDA, CDR2 SQIVND (reference sequence). The germline V and J ends were trimmed by 3 bases and 4 bases, with 10 bases remaining between them. The CDR3 contains 14 residues. The CDR3, as DNA: TGTGCCAGTAGTATTCCGGAGCGGTACAATGAGCAGTTCTTC. Amino acids: CASSIPERYNEQFF.

The chain links TRBV5-1 to TRBJ2-2, with D uncertain. The CDR3 has 15 residues. Germline CDR1 is SGHRS and CDR2 is YFSETQ. The V end was cut by 4 bases, the J end by 4 bases, with 14 bases between. This CDR3 reads CASSQTSTGTGELFF. In DNA, the CDR3 is TGCGCCAGCAGCCAGACGTCGACGGGCACCGGGGAGCTGTTTTTT.

The rearrangement links TRBV4-1 to TRBJ1-2; D is undetermined. The CDR3 contains 17 residues. With 0 bases removed from V and 1 base from J, the gap between germline ends came to 15 bases. Germline V gene data show CDR1 as MGHRA and CDR2 as YSYEKL. The CDR3 DNA reads as TGCGCCAGCAGCCAAGATAGATCAGGCGGGCTTAACTATGGCTACACCTTC. It translates to CASSQDRSGGLNYGYTF.

The chain has TRBV14 and TRBJ2-1; 9 bases match TRBD2. The CDR3 length is 16 residues. The germline V gene has CDR1 SGHDN and CDR2 FVKESK. The V gene end was trimmed by 4 bases and the J gene end by 4 bases; junction bases not matched to a gene: 8. The CDR3 nucleotides read TGTGCCAGCAGCCGAGCCGCGGGGGGGTTTTACAATGAGCAGTTCTTC. This sequence encodes CASSRAAGGFYNEQFF.

The V gene is TRBV5-1, the J gene TRBJ2-5; 9 positions agree with TRBD1. This CDR3 comprises 11 residues. The V gene's germline CDR1 is SGHRS and CDR2 YFSETQ. V shed 7 bases, J shed 5 bases, and the junction held 0 bases outside the gene matches. The CDR3 loop reads CASGTGETQYF. In DNA, the CDR3 is TGCGCCAGCGGGACAGGGGAGACCCAGTACTTC.

This chain uses TRBV4-1 with TRBJ2-1; 7 bases map to TRBD2. The CDR3 totals 16 residues. V lost 0 bases and J lost 2; bases outside the gene matches: 4. Per germline, CDR1 MGHRA and CDR2 YSYEKL. CDR3 loop: CASSQDSSGAYNEQFF. As DNA, the CDR3 is TGCGCCAGCAGCCAAGATTCCAGCGGGGCCTACAATGAGCAGTTCTTC.

J is TRBJ1-2 and V is TRBV9; 11 positions agree with TRBD1. The V and J ends lost 3 bases and 5 bases, in that order; junction bases with no gene match: 9. Germline V gene sequence: CDR1 SGDLS, CDR2 YYNGEE. CDR3 length: 16 residues. CDR3 sequence: CASSAGTGGSPYGYTF. CDR3 in DNA: TGTGCCAGCAGCGCCGGGACAGGGGGAAGTCCTTATGGCTACACCTTC. Drawing the rest from reference TRBV9 and TRBJ1-2, the complete variable domain is DSGVTQTPKHLITATGQRVTLRCSPRSGDLSVYWYQQSLDQGLQFLIQYYNGEERAKGNILERFSAQQFPDLHSELNLSSLELGDSALYFCASSAGTGGSPYGYTFGSGTRLTVV.

The CDR3 nucleotides read TGTGCCAGCAGCTCCGGCGGGCGGGGGGGCTATCAAGAGACCCAGTACTTC. This translates into CASSSGGRGGYQETQYF. This chain links TRBV11-2 with TRBJ2-5; TRBD2 matches 9 bases. The V segment lost 4 bases and the J segment 2 bases; nucleotides outside the gene matches: 11. Germline values: CDR1 SGHAT, CDR2 FQNNGV. This CDR3 is built from 17 residues.

Only one count was recorded for this clone. V gene TRBV6-5 combines with J gene TRBJ1-3, with unresolved D. Germline V CDR1 and CDR2: MNHEY, SVGAGI. The CDR3 sequence is 14 residues long. V was trimmed by 6 bases and J by 2 bases, leaving 11 bases between them. The CDR3 reads CASRNSKPGNTIYF. In DNA, the CDR3 is TGTGCCAGCAGAAACTCCAAACCTGGAAACACCATATATTTT.

The sample holds one count of this clone. The chain couples TRBV4-1 to TRBJ2-1; 11 nucleotides align to TRBD1. Trimming at V came to 4 bases and at J to 5 bases, leaving 10 bases not matched to a gene. CDR3 length equals 17 residues. The germline gives CDR1 MGHRA, CDR2 YSYEKL. Here the CDR3 DNA reads TGCGCCAGCAGCCGGGACAGGGGGTCCCACTACGACAATGAGCAGTTCTTC. Its translation: CASSRDRGSHYDNEQFF.

This clone was observed a handful of times. V and J are TRBV6-1 and TRBJ1-2; no clear D gene. This CDR3 is built from 13 residues. Germline CDR1 MNHNS, CDR2 SASEGT. The germline V and J ends were trimmed by 7 bases and 8 bases, with 17 bases remaining between them. CDR3 loop: CASTPRGTRGYTF. Written as DNA, the CDR3 is TGTGCCAGCACCCCTCGGGGTACGCGCGGCTACACCTTC.